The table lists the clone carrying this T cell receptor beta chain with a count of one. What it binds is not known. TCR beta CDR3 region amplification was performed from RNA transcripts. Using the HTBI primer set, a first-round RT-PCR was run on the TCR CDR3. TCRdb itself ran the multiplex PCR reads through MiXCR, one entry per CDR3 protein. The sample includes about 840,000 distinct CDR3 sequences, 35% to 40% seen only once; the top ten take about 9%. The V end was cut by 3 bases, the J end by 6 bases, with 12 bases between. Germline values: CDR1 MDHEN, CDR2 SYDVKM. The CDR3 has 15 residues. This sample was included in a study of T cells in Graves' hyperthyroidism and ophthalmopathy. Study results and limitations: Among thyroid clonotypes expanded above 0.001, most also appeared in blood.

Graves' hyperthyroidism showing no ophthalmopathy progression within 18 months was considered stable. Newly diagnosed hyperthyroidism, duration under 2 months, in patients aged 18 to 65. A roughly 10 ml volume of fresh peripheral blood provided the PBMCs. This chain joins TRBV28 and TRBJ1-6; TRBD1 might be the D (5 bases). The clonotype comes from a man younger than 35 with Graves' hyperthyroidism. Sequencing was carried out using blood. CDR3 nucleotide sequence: TGTGCCAGCAGTTTCAGTGGCAGGGTTAATTCACCCCTCCACTTT. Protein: CASSFSGRVNSPLHF.